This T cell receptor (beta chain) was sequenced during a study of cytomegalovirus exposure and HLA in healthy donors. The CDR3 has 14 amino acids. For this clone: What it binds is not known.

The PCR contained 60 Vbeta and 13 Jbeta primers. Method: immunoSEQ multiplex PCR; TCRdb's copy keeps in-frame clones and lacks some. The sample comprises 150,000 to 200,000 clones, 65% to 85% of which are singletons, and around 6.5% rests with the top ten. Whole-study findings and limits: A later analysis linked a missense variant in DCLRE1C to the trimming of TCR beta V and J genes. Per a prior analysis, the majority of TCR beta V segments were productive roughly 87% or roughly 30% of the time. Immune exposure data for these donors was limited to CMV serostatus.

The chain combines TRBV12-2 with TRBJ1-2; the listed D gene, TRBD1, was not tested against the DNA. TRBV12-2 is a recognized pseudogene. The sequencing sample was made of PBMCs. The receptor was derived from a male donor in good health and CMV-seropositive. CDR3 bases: TGTGCAAGTCGCTTAGGGGCCGGAAACTATGGCTACACCTTC. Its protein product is CASRLGAGNYGYTF.